This T cell receptor beta chain is from a study of OX40 agonist ivuxolimab in advanced cancers. As for the study in general: The mean age was roughly 60 years, ranging from 23 to 79, with about 87% of participants male. Partial responses were achieved by three patients: one hepatocellular carcinoma, two cutaneous melanoma. Study-level results: More expanded clones were seen, on average, in CD8+ T cells than in CD4+. Low normalized T-cell clonal expansion was additionally recorded for some nonresponders.

V was cut by 4 bases and J by 7 bases, with 17 bases left in between. The CDR3 is 15 residues long. Germline V gives CDR1 LNHDA, CDR2 SQIVND (reference sequence). About this clone itself: Its antigen is currently unknown.

TCRdb's copy holds only in-frame clones and misses some; the assay was immunoSEQ multiplex PCR. The repertoire holds approximately 90,000 clones, 85% to 90% seen once, with under 0.4% in the top ten. This TCR came from an adult with an advanced solid tumor such as melanoma, head and neck, liver or kidney cancer. Sequencing was performed on CD4+ or CD8+ T cells sorted from blood, taken in a trial of the OX40 agonist ivuxolimab. This chain joins TRBV19 and TRBJ2-1, with a weak D call TRBD1 (6 bases). The chain's CDR3 is CASSKQGTRGNEQFF. CDR3 DNA sequence: TGTGCCAGTAGTAAACAGGGAACAAGGGGGAATGAGCAGTTCTTC.